Below, one TCR beta chain is given with its context. Here immunoSEQ multiplex PCR was the method, and the copy in TCRdb shows in-frame clones only, minus some. The table has over 90,000 clones, approximately 80% seen once; the top ten hold approximately 9.8%. This specimen belongs to a study of blood T cell repertoires in COVID-19. CDR3 length: 14 amino acids. Germline V CDR1 and CDR2: MNHEY, SVGAGI. J lost 1 base, V lost 5 bases, and 2 bases had no gene match. The chain recombines TRBV6-5 with TRBJ1-2, with 9 bases matching TRBD1. The TCR originated in a man in his 60s with active or convalescent COVID-19. What was sequenced was peripheral blood. CDR3 sequence reads: CASSRQGVNYGYTF. As DNA, the CDR3 is TGTGCCAGCAGTCGACAGGGGGTTAACTATGGCTACACCTTC.